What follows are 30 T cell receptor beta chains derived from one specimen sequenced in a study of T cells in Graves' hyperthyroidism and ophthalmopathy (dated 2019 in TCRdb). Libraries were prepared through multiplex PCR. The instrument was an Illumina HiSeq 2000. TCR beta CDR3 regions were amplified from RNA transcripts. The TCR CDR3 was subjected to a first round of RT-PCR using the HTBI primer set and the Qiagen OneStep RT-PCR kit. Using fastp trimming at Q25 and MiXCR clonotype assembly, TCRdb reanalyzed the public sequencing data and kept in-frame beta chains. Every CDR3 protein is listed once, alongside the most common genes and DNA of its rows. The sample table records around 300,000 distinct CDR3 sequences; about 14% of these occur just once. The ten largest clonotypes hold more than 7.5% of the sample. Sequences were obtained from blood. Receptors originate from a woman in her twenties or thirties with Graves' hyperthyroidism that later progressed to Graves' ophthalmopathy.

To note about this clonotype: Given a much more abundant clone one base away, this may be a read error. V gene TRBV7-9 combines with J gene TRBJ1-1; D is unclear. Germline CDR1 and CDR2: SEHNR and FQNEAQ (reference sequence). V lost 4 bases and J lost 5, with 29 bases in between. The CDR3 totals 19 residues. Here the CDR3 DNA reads TGTGCCAGCAGCTCAAGACGGATACCGACGACGCCAGGAGGGACTGAAGCTTTCTTT. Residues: CASSSRRIPTTPGGTEAFF.

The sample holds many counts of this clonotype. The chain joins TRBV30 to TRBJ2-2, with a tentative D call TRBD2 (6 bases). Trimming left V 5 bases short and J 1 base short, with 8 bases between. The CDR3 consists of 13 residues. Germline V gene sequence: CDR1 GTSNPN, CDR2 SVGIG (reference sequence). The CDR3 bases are TGTGCCTGGCGAGCGGGGAACACCGGGGAGCTGTTTTTT. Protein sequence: CAWRAGNTGELFF.

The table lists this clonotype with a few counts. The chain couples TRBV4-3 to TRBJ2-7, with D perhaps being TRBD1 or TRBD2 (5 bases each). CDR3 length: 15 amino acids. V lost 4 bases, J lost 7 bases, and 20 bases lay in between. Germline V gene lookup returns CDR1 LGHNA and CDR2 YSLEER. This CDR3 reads CASSPRNGGWGEQYF. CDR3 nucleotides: TGCGCCAGCAGCCCGAGGAACGGTGGGTGGGGGGAGCAGTACTTC.

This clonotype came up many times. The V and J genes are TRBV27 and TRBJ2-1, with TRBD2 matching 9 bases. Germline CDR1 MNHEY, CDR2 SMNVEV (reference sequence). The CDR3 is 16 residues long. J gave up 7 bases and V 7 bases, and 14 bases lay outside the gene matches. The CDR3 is CASTLGGAGGGNEQFF. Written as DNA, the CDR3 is TGTGCCAGCACCCTGGGGGGAGCGGGAGGCGGAAATGAGCAGTTCTTC.

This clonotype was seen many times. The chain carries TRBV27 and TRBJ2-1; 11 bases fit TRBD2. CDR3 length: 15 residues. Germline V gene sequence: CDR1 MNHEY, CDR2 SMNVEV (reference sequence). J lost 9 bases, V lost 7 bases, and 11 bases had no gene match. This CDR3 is CASKLTSGGSGEQFF. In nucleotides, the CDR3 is TGTGCCAGCAAACTCACTAGCGGGGGCTCGGGTGAGCAGTTCTTC.

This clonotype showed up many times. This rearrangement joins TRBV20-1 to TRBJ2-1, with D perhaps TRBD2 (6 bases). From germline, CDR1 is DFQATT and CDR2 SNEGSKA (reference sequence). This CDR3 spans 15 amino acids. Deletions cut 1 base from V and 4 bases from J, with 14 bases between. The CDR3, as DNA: TGCAGTGCTAGAGGTTCGGACTACCCGTACAATGAGCAGTTCTTC. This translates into CSARGSDYPYNEQFF.

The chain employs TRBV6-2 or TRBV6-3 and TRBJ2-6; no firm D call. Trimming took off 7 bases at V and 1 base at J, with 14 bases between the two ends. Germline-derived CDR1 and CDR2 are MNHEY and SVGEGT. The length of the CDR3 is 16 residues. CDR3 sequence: CASTPGPTSGANVLTF. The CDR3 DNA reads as TGTGCCAGCACCCCGGGCCCCACTTCTGGGGCCAACGTCCTGACTTTC.

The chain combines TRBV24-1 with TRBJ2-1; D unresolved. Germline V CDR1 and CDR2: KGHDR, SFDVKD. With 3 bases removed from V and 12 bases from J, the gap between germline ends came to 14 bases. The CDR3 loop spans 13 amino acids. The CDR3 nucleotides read TGTGCCACCAGTGATCCAAAGTTATATTGGCAGTTCTTC. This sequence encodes CATSDPKLYWQFF.

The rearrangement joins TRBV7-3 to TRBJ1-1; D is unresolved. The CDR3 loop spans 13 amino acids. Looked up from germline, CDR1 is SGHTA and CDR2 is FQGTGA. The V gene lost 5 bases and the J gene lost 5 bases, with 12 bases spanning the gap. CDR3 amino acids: CASSPGWGTEAFF. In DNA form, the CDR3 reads TGTGCCAGCAGCCCCGGGTGGGGAACTGAAGCTTTCTTT. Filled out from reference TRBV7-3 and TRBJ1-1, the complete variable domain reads GAGVSQTPSNKVTEKGKYVELRCDPISGHTALYWYRQSLGQGPEFLIYFQGTGAADDSGLPNDRFFAVRPEGSVSTLKIQRTERGDSAVYLCASSPGWGTEAFFGQGTRLTVV.

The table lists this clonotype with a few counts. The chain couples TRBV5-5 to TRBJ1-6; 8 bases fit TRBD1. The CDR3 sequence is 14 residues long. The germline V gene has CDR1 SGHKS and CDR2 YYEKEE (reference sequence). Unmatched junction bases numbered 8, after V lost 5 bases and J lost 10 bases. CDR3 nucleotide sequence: TGTGCCAGCAGTTGGTCGGACAGGGTATCACCCCTCCACTTT. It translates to CASSWSDRVSPLHF.

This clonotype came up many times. CDR3 in amino acids: CASSPPGFSSDEQYF. The CDR3 nucleotides are TGTGCCAGCTCACCACCTGGTTTTTCGTCGGACGAGCAGTACTTC. This chain links TRBV18 with TRBJ2-7; no clear D gene. Trimming pared 0 bases from V and 5 bases from J, leaving 14 bases between. The CDR3 consists of 15 residues. CDR1 and CDR2 from the germline V gene are KGHSH and LQKENI.

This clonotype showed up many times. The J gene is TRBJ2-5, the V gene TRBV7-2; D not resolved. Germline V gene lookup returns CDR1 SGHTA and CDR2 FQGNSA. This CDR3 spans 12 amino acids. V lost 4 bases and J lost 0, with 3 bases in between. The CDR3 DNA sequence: TGTGCCAGCAGCTCGTACCAAGAGACCCAGTACTTC. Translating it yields CASSSYQETQYF.

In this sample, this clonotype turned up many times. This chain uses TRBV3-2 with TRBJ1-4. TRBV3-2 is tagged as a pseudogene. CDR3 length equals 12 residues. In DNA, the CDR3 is TGTGCCAGCAATTACACTAATGAAAAACTGTTTTTT. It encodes CASNYTNEKLFF.

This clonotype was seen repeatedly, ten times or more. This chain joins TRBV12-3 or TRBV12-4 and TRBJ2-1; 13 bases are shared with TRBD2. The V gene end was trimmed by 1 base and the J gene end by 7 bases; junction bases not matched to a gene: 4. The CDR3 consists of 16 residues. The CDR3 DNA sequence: TGTGCCAGCAGTTTAGTGACTAGCGGGAGGCGGAATGAGCAGTTCTTC. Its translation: CASSLVTSGRRNEQFF.

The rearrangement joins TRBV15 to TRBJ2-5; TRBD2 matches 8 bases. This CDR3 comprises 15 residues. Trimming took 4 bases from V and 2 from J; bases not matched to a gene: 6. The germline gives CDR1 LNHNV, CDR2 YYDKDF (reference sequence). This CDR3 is CATSTGGAGQETQYF. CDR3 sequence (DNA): TGTGCCACCAGCACGGGAGGGGCAGGACAAGAGACCCAGTACTTC.

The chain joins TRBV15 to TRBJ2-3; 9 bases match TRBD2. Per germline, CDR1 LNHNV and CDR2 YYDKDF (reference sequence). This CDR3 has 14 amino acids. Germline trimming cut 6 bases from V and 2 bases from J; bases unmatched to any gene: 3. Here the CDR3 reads CATRWTSDTDTQYF. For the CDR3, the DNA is TGTGCCACCAGGTGGACTAGCGACACAGATACGCAGTATTTT.

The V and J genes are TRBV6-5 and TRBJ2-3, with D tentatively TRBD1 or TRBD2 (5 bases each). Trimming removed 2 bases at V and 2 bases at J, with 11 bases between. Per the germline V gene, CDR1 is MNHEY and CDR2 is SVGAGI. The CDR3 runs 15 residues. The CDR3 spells CASSYAVGDTDTQYF. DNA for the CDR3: TGTGCCAGCAGTTACGCCGTGGGGGACACAGATACGCAGTATTTT.

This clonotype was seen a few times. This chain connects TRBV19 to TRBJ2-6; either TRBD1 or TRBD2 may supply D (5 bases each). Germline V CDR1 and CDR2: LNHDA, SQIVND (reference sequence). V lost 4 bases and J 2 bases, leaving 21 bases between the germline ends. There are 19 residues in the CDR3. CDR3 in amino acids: CASSNPGRKRLTGANVLTF. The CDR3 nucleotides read TGTGCCAGTAGTAACCCAGGGAGAAAGCGTCTGACTGGGGCCAACGTCCTGACTTTC.

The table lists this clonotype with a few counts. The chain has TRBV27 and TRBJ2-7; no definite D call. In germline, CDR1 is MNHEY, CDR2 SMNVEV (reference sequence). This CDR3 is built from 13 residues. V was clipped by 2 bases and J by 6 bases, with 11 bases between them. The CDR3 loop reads CASSLSPFSEQYF. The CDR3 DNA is TGTGCCAGCAGTTTAAGCCCCTTTAGCGAGCAGTACTTC.

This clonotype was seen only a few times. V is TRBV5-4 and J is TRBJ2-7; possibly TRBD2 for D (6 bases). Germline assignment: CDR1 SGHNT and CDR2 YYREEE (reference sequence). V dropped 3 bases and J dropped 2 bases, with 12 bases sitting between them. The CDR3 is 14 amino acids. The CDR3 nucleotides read TGTGCCAGCAGCTCCCGACTAGTTCCCTACGAGCAGTACTTC. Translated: CASSSRLVPYEQYF.

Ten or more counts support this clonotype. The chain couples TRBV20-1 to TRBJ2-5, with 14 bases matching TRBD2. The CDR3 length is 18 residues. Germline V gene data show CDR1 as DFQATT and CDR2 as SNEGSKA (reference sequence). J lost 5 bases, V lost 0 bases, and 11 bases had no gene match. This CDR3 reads CSARDHRTSGRWWETQYF. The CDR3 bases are TGCAGTGCTAGAGATCATAGGACTAGCGGGAGGTGGTGGGAGACCCAGTACTTC.

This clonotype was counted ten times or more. The chain's CDR3 is CASSSPGTGSYEQYF. Here the CDR3 DNA reads TGTGCCAGCAGTTCCCCCGGGACGGGCTCCTACGAGCAGTACTTC. The chain joins TRBV27 to TRBJ2-7; D tentatively fits TRBD1 or TRBD2 (5 bases each). This CDR3 has 15 amino acids. Per germline, CDR1 MNHEY and CDR2 SMNVEV (reference sequence). Between the trimmed V and J ends, which lost 4 bases and 0 bases, there was a span of 13 bases.

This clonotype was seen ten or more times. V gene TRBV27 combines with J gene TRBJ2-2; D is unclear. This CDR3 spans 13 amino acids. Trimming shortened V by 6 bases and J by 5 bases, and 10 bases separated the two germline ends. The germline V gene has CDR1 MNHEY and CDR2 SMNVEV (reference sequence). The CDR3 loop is CASSLLGTGELFF. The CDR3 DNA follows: TGTGCCAGCAGCTTACTTGGTACCGGGGAGCTGTTTTTT.

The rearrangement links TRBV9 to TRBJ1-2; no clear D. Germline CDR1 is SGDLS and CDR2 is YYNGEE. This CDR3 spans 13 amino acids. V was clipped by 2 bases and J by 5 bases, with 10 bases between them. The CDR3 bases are TGTGCCAGCAGCGTGGTGACTGGTTATGGCTACACCTTC. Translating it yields CASSVVTGYGYTF.

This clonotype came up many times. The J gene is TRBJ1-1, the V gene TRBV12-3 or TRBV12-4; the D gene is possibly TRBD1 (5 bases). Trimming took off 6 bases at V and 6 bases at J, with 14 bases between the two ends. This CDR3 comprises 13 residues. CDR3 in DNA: TGTGCCAGCAGCGACGGAGGGGCCGCTGAAGCTTTCTTT. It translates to CASSDGGAAEAFF.

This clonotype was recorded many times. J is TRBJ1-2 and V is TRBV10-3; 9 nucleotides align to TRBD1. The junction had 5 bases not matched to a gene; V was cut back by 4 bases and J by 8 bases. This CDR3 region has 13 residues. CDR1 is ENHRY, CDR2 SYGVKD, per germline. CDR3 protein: CAISGDRVGGYTF. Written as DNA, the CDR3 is TGTGCCATCAGTGGGGACAGGGTAGGCGGCTACACCTTC.

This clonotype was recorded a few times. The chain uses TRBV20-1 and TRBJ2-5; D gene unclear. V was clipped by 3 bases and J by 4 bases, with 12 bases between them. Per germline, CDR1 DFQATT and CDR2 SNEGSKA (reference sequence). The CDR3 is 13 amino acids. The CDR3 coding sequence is TGCAGTGCTAGGTGGGCGGAGCGAGAGACCCAGTACTTC. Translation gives CSARWAERETQYF.

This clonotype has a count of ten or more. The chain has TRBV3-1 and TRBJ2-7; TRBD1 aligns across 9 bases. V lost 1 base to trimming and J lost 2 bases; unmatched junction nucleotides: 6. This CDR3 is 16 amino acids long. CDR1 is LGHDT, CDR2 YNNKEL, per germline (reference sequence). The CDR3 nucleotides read TGTGCCAGCAGCCAAGCAACAGGACAGGGGACCTACGAGCAGTACTTC. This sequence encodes CASSQATGQGTYEQYF.

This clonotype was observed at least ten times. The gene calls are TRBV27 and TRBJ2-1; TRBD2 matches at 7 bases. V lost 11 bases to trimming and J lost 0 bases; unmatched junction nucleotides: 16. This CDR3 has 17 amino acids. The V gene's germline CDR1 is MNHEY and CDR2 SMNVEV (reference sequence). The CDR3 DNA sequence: TGTGCCCCGGCCCCCCTAGCGGCTCTAAGCTCCTACAATGAGCAGTTCTTC. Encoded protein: CAPAPLAALSSYNEQFF.

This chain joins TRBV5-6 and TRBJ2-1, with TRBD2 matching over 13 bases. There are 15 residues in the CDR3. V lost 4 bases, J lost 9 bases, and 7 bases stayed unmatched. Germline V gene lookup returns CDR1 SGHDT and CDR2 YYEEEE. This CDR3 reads CASSRGTSGTSEQFF. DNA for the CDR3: TGTGCCAGCAGCCGAGGGACTAGCGGGACGAGTGAGCAGTTCTTC.